This is a list of T cell receptor beta chains from one sample in a study of blood T cell repertoires in COVID-19. Generated by immunoSEQ multiplex PCR, the TCRdb table keeps only in-frame clones and is missing some. The sample holds 170,000 or so clones, roughly nine tenths seen once. The sequencing sample was made of PBMCs or T cells enriched from blood (not recorded which). Receptors originate from a woman aged 50 to 60 who had recovered from COVID-19. CDR3s include the opening cysteine and the closing phenylalanine or tryptophan. D genes are given only for firm matches. Some rows mark clone size as missing; the rest say once, few, many or name a class of expanded clone.

clone size	J gene	CDR3 length	D gene	V gene	CDR3 DNA	CDR3 protein
NA	TRBJ1-2	15	NA	TRBV27	TGTGCCAGCAGTCTATACACAGGGAGCAACTATGGCTACACCTTC	CASSLYTGSNYGYTF
NA	TRBJ1-2	13	TRBD1	TRBV6-4	TGTGCCAGCAGTGCAGGGGGCGGCTATGGCTACACCTTC	CASSAGGGYGYTF
NA	TRBJ1-6	15	NA	TRBV7-9	TGTGCCAGCAGTCAATCGGAGGGAATGGGTTCACCCCTCCACTTT	CASSQSEGMGSPLHF
NA	TRBJ2-1	14	TRBD2	TRBV6-5	TGTGCCAGCAGTCCAGCGGGAGGTTACAATGAGCAGTTCTTC	CASSPAGGYNEQFF
NA	TRBJ2-1	12	NA	TRBV18	TGTGCCAGCTCACCCAACAGGGATGAGCAGTTCTTC	CASSPNRDEQFF
NA	TRBJ1-2	17	NA	TRBV3-1/TRBV3-2	TGTGCCAGCAGCTCCCGGGCCGGGGTAGGGGGAAACTATGGCTACACCTTC	CASSSRAGVGGNYGYTF
NA	TRBJ2-5	13	NA	TRBV3-1/TRBV3-2	TGTGCCAGCAGCCAAGTTGCGAAAGAGACCCAGTACTTC	CASSQVAKETQYF
NA	TRBJ2-7	12	TRBD2	TRBV28	TGTGCCAGCAGGACTAGCGCTTACGAGCAGTACTTC	CASRTSAYEQYF
NA	TRBJ1-2	20	NA	TRBV28	TGTGCCAGCATTTTCGCCCGCCGAAAACTTTCAACCCATGGGGGGTATGGCTACACCTTC	CASIFARRKLSTHGGYGYTF
NA	TRBJ1-1	15	TRBD1	TRBV5-1	TGCGCCAGCCGCTCACAGGGGGCCGGTGGCACTGAAGCTTTCTTT	CASRSQGAGGTEAFF
NA	TRBJ1-2	13	NA	TRBV2	TGTGCCAGCAGTGGCAGGGGCGGCTATGGCTACACCTTC	CASSGRGGYGYTF
NA	TRBJ2-2	13	NA	TRBV24-1	TGTGCCACCAGTGATCGGGACACTCGGGAGCTGTTTTTT	CATSDRDTRELFF
once	TRBJ2-5	12	NA	TRBV4-1	TGCGCCAGCAGCCTGAGGGGGGAGACCCAGTACTTC	CASSLRGETQYF
NA	TRBJ2-6	15	NA	TRBV18	TGTGCCAGCTCACCCCTTGCGGATCGGGCCAACGTCCTGACTTTC	CASSPLADRANVLTF
NA	TRBJ2-7	14	NA	TRBV28	TGTGCCAGCAGTTTATCAGGGGGGTACTACGAGCAGTACTTC	CASSLSGGYYEQYF
NA	TRBJ2-2	13	NA	TRBV11-2	TGTGCCAGCAGCCTAGCCGACACCGGGGAGCTGTTTTTT	CASSLADTGELFF
NA	TRBJ2-7	14	TRBD1	TRBV18	TGTGCCAGCTCAGACCGGGACAGGGGCTACGAGCAGTACTTC	CASSDRDRGYEQYF
once	TRBJ2-2	14	NA	TRBV28	TGTGCCAGCAGCCTCCCGAGGAACACCGGGGAGCTGTTTTTT	CASSLPRNTGELFF
once	TRBJ2-7	11	NA	TRBV3-1/TRBV3-2	TGTGCCAGCAGCCAACCGGGACTGCAGTACTTC	CASSQPGLQYF
NA	TRBJ2-5	14	NA	TRBV2	TGTGCCAGCAGTCCTGCCTGGCGGGGAGAGACCCAGTACTTC	CASSPAWRGETQYF
NA	TRBJ2-1	13	NA	TRBV12-3/TRBV12-4	TGTGCCAGCAGTTTAGACAGGGTCAATGAGCAGTTCTTC	CASSLDRVNEQFF
NA	TRBJ2-1	15	TRBD2	TRBV7-6	TGTGCCAGCAGCCCCCGAAGCGGGAGCCCCTATGAGCAGTTCTTC	CASSPRSGSPYEQFF
NA	TRBJ2-2	15	NA	TRBV5-1	TGCGCCAGCAGCCCACGGACAGATAACACCGGGGAGCTGTTTTTT	CASSPRTDNTGELFF
NA	TRBJ2-2	17	NA	TRBV7-9	TGTGCCAGCAGCTTAGGGAGGTGGGGATCGGACACCGGGGAGCTGTTTTTT	CASSLGRWGSDTGELFF
NA	TRBJ2-7	14	TRBD1	TRBV5-1	TGCGCCAGCAGCCAGACAGGGGAGATCTACGAGCAGTACTTC	CASSQTGEIYEQYF
NA	TRBJ2-7	14	TRBD1	TRBV30	TGTGCCTGGAGCGTAGGACAGGGGGCCTACGAGCAGTACTTC	CAWSVGQGAYEQYF
NA	TRBJ1-2	15	NA	TRBV6-5	TGTGCCAGCAGTTACGGGGGCCAAACTAACTATGGCTACACCTTC	CASSYGGQTNYGYTF
NA	TRBJ1-3	15	TRBD1	TRBV28	TGTGCCAGCAGCCTGGTCGGGACAGGGGGAAACACCATATATTTT	CASSLVGTGGNTIYF
NA	TRBJ1-2	10	NA	TRBV20-1	TGCAGTGCTCTAGACAGCGGCTACACCTTC	CSALDSGYTF